This TCR beta chain was identified during a study of memory CD4+ T cells and cytomegalovirus serostatus. Across the whole study: Donors were healthy Belgian adults, under 10 CMV seropositive and 24 seronegative.

General observations from the study: Each of 65 to 75 CMV-associated TCRbeta sequences occurred in one to five individuals. Suggested: most of the CMV-linked TCR signature lies in CD4+ memory cells.

As concerns this clone: Its specificity is not known.

Germline CDR1 is SQVTM and CDR2 is ANQGSEA. Deletions cut 6 bases from V and 7 bases from J, with 19 bases between. This CDR3 comprises 15 residues. Assay: immunoSEQ multiplex PCR; the TCRdb copy retains only in-frame clones and omits some. The table lists about 48,000 clones, roughly 78% of them singletons. The sort gate was single viable CD3+CD4+CD8-CD45RO+ cells for memory CD4+ T cells. The source material was memory CD4+ T cells from blood. This clonotype originated in an adult in good health and CMV-seronegative. The V gene is TRBV29-1, the J gene TRBJ1-6; a weak D match, TRBD1 (5 bases). CDR3 sequence (DNA): TGCAGCGTATCCCGGCTGGACGAGGGGAATTCACCCCTCCACTTT. This encodes CSVSRLDEGNSPLHF.